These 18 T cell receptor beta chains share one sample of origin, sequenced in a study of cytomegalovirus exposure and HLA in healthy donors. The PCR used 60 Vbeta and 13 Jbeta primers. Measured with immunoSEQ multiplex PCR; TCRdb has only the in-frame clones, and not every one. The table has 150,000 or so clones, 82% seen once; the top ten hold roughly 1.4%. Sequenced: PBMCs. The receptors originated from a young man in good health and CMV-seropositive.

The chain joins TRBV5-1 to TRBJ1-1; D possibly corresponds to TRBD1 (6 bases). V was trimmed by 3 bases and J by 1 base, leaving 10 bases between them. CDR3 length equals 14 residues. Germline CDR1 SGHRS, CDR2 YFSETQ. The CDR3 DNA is TGCGCCAGCAGCTCACAGGGCCAGAACACTGAAGCTTTCTTT. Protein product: CASSSQGQNTEAFF.

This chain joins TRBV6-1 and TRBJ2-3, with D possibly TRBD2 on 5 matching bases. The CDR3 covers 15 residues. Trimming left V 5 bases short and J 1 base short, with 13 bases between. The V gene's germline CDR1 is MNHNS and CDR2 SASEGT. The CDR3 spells CASSPGGYRTDTQYF. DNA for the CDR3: TGTGCCAGCAGTCCTGGAGGCTATCGCACAGATACGCAGTATTTT.

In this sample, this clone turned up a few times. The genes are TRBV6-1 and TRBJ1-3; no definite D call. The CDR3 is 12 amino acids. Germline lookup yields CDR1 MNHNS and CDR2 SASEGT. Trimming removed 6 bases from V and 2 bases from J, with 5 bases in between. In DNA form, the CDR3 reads TGTGCCAGCAGCCAAACTGGAAACACCATATATTTT. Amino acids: CASSQTGNTIYF.

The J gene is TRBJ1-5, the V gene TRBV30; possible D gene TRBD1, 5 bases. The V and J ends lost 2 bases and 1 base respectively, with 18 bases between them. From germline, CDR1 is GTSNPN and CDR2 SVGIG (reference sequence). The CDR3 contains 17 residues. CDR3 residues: CAWSPERGIGSNQPQHF. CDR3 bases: TGTGCCTGGAGTCCCGAGCGGGGGATCGGCAGCAATCAGCCCCAGCATTTT. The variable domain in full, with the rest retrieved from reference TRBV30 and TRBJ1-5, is SQTIHQWPATLVQPVGSPLSLECTVEGTSNPNLYWYRQAAGRGLQLLFYSVGIGQISSEVPQNLSASRPQDRQFILSSKKLLLSDSGFYLCAWSPERGIGSNQPQHFGDGTRLSIL.

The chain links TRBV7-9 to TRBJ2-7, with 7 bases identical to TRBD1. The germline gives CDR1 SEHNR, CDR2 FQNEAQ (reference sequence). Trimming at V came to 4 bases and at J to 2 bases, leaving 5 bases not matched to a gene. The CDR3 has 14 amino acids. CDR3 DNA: TGTGCCAGCAGCTCGGTGACAGGGACCTACGAGCAGTACTTC. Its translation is CASSSVTGTYEQYF.

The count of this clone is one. CDR3 residues: CASSPGVQGYGYTF. CDR3 DNA sequence: TGTGCCAGCTCACCAGGGGTCCAGGGCTATGGCTACACCTTC. The chain links TRBV18 to TRBJ1-2; a weak D match, TRBD1 (5 bases). Per germline, CDR1 KGHSH and CDR2 LQKENI. V gave up 2 bases and J gave up 4 bases, with 11 bases separating them. This CDR3 is 14 amino acids long.

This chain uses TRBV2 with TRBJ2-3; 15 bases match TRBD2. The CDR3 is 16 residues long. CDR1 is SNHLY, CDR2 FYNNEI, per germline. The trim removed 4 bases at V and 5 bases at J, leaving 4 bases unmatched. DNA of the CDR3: TGTGCCAGCAGTGCCGGACTAGCGGGAGGGGGAGATACGCAGTATTTT. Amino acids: CASSAGLAGGGDTQYF.

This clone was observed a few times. The CDR3 loop reads CASSRRGQREKGYTF. The CDR3 bases are TGCGCCAGCAGCCGTAGGGGACAGCGAGAAAAAGGCTACACCTTC. The chain carries TRBV4-1 and TRBJ1-2; 7 nucleotides match TRBD1. Germline CDR1 reads MGHRA; CDR2 reads YSYEKL. The V segment lost 4 bases and the J segment 8 bases; nucleotides outside the gene matches: 13. This CDR3 has 15 residues.

The CDR3 DNA follows: TGTGCCAGTGACAGGGCCTCTGGAAACACCATATATTTT. It is translated as CASDRASGNTIYF. The chain recombines TRBV7-9 with TRBJ1-3; 7 nucleotides match TRBD1. The length of the CDR3 is 13 residues. From germline, CDR1 is SEHNR and CDR2 FQNEAQ (reference sequence). V shed 9 bases and J 0 bases; nucleotides not matched to a gene: 2.

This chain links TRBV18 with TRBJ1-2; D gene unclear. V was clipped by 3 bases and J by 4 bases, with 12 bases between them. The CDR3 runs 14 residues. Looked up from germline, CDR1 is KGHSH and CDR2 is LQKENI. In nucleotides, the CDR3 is TGTGCCAGCTCACCCAACGGCAACAGCTATGGCTACACCTTC. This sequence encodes CASSPNGNSYGYTF.

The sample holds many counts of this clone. CDR3 sequence (DNA): TGCGCCAGCAGCCGTACCCAGGGAAACTATGGCTACACCTTC. Translating it yields CASSRTQGNYGYTF. The V gene is TRBV5-1, the J gene TRBJ1-2, with a possible D match to TRBD1 (5 bases). CDR3 length: 14 amino acids. The V end was cut by 4 bases, the J end by 2 bases, with 12 bases between. Germline loops: CDR1 SGHRS, CDR2 YFSETQ.

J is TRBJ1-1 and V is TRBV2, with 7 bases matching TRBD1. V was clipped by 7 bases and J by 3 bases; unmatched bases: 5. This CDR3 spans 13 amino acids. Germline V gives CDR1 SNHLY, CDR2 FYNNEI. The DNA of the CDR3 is TGTGCCAGCACCTCACAGGGGCACACTGAAGCTTTCTTT. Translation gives CASTSQGHTEAFF.

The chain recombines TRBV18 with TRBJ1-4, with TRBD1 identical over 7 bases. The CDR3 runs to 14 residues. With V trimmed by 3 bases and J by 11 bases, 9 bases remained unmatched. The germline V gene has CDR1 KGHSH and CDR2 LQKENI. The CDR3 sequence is CASSPYDREEKLFF. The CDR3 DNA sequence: TGTGCCAGCTCACCGTACGACAGGGAGGAGAAACTGTTTTTT.

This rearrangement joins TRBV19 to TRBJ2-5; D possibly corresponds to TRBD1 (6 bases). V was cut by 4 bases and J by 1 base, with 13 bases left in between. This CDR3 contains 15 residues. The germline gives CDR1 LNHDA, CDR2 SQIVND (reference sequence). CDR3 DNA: TGTGCCAGTAGTAGTGGGACACTACCCCAAGAGACCCAGTACTTC. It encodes CASSSGTLPQETQYF.

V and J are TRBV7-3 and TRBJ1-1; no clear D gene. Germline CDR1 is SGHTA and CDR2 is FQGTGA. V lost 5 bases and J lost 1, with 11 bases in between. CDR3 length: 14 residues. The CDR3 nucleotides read TGTGCCAGCAGCACCGGCGGGGAGAACACTGAAGCTTTCTTT. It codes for CASSTGGENTEAFF.

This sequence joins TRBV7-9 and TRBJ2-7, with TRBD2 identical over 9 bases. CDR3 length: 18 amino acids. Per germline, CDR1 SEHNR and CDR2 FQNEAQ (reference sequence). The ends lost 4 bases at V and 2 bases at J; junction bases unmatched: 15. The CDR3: CASSSPGSGRESAYEQYF. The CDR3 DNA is TGTGCCAGCAGCTCACCGGGTAGCGGGAGAGAAAGTGCCTACGAGCAGTACTTC. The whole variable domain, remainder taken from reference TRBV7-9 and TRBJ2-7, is DTGVSQNPRHKITKRGQNVTFRCDPISEHNRLYWYRQTLGQGPEFLTYFQNEAQLEKSRLLSDRFSAERPKGSFSTLEIQRTEQGDSAMYLCASSSPGSGRESAYEQYFGPGTRLTVT.

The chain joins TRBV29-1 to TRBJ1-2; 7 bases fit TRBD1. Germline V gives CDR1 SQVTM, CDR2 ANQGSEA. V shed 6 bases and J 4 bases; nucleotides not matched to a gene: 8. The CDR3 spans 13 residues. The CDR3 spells CSVDDRTGYGYTF. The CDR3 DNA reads TGCAGCGTAGATGACAGGACAGGCTATGGCTACACCTTC.

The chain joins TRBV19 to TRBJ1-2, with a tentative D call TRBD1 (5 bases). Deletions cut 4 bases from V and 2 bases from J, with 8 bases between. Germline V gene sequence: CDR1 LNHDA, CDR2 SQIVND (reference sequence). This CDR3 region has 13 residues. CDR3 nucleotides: TGTGCCAGTAGTACGGGGGGGAACTATGGCTACACCTTC. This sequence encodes CASSTGGNYGYTF. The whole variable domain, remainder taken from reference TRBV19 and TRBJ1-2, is DGGITQSPKYLFRKEGQNVTLSCEQNLNHDAMYWYRQDPGQGLRLIYYSQIVNDFQKGDIAEGYSVSREKKESFPLTVTSAQKNPTAFYLCASSTGGNYGYTFGSGTRLTVV.